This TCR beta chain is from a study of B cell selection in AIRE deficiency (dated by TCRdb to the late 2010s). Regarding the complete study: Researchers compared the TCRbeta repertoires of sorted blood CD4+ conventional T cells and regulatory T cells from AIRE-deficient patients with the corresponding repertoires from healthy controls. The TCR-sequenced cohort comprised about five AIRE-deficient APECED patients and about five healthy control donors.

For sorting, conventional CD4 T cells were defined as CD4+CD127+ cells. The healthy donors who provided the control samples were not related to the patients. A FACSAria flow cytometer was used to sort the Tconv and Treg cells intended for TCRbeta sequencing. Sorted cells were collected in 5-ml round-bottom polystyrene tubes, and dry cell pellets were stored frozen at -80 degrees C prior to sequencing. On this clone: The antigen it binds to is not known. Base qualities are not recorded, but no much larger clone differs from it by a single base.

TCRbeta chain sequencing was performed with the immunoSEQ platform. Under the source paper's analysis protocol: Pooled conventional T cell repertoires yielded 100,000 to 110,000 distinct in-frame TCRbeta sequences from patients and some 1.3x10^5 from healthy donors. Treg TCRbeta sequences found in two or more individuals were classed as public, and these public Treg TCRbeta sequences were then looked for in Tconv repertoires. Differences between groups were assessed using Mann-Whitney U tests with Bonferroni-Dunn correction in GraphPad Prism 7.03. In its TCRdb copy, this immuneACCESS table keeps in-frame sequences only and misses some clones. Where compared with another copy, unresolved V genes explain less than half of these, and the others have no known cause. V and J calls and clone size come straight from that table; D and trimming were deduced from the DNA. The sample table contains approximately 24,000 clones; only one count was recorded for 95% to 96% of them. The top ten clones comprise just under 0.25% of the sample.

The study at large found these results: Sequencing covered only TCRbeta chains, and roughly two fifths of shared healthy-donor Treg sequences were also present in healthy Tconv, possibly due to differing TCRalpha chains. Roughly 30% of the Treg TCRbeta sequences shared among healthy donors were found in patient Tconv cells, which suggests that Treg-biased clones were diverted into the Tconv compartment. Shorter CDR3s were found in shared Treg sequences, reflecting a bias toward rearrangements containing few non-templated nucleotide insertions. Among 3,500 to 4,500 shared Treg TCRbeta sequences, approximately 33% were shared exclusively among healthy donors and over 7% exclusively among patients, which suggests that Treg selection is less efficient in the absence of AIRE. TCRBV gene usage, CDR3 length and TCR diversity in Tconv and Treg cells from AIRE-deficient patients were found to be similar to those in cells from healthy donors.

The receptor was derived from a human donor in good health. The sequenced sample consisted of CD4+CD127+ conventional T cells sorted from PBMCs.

CDR3 loop: CASSLLSGGGQPQHF. The DNA sequence follows: TGTGCCAGCAGCTTGTTATCAGGGGGCGGTCAGCCCCAGCATTTT. This sequence uses TRBV5-8 and TRBJ1-5; 8 of the junction bases match TRBD1. Compared with germline, V lacks 1 base and J lacks 6 bases; bases without a gene match: 6. Including cysteine and phenylalanine, the CDR3 has 15 amino acids. Only CDR3 DNA remains: 45 bases, in frame from the first base. The germline V gene specifies SGHTS as CDR1 and YDEGEE as CDR2. With all but the CDR3 taken from the reference TRBV5-8 and TRBJ1-5 genes, the full variable domain is: EAGVTQSPTHLIKTRGQQATLRCSPISGHTSVYWYQQALGLGLQFLLWYDEGEERNRGNFPPRFSGRQFPNYSSELNVNALELEDSALYLCASSLLSGGGQPQHFGDGTRLSIL.